Presented here are 21 T cell receptor beta chains from one specimen sequenced in a study of blood T cell repertoires in COVID-19. Sequenced by immunoSEQ multiplex PCR; TCRdb stores in-frame clones only, minus some. The data hold 52,000 or so clones, with roughly nine tenths observed a single time. The material sequenced was peripheral blood. All receptors derive from a human donor in a cohort sampled during active COVID-19.

The chain joins TRBV30 to TRBJ2-3, with D uncertain. CDR3 length: 11 residues. CDR1 and CDR2 from the germline V gene are GTSNPN and SVGIG (reference sequence). V lost 2 bases to trimming and J lost 3 bases, with 3 bases between them. In DNA, the CDR3 is TGTGCCTGGAGTCTGACAGATACGCAGTATTTT. This codes for CAWSLTDTQYF.

This chain links TRBV11-3 with TRBJ2-3; 9 bases align to TRBD2. Germline V lookup: CDR1 SGHNT, CDR2 YENEEA. After removal of 5 bases from V and 6 bases from J, the junction contained 9 bases not matched to a gene. The CDR3 has 15 amino acids. DNA of the CDR3: TGTGCCAGCAGCCTATTGAGCGGGAGGTTTGATACGCAGTATTTT. It encodes CASSLLSGRFDTQYF.

This clone was counted a single time. It is unclear where the CDR3 begins or ends on the DNA, so no DNA is shown, and the CDR3 is as TCRdb lists it. V gene TRBV21-1 combines with J gene TRBJ1-2; the table's D call of TRBD1 was not tested on the DNA. TRBV21-1 is noted as a pseudogene. 16 amino acids form the CDR3, both terminal residues included. The CDR3 reads CATIRAPGQGYWCYTF.

The chain couples TRBV3-1 (or the pseudogene TRBV3-2) to TRBJ2-2; D is perhaps TRBD1 (6 bases). Germline CDR1 and CDR2: LGHDT and YNNKEL (reference sequence). The ends were cut back, 0 bases at V and 3 bases at J, with 14 bases in the middle. The CDR3 is made up of 17 amino acids. The CDR3 DNA reads TGTGCCAGCAGCCAAGATAATCCAGAGGGGGACACCGGGGAGCTGTTTTTT. Translated, it gives CASSQDNPEGDTGELFF.

The V gene is TRBV12-5, the J gene TRBJ2-1, with 12 bases matching TRBD2. With V trimmed by 2 bases and J by 5 bases, 10 bases remained unmatched. Germline loops: CDR1 LGHNT, CDR2 FRNRAP. CDR3 size: 18 residues. DNA of the CDR3: TGTGCTAGTGGTTTGACCCCCGGACTAGCGGGATATCACAATGAGCAGTTCTTC. It translates to CASGLTPGLAGYHNEQFF.

This rearrangement joins TRBV19 to TRBJ2-5, with D possibly being TRBD1 (5 bases). CDR3 length: 13 amino acids. Germline-derived CDR1 and CDR2 are LNHDA and SQIVND (reference sequence). Trimming removed 5 bases from V and 2 bases from J, with 9 bases in between. CDR3 sequence reads: CASSDRIQETQYF. CDR3 nucleotide sequence: TGTGCCAGTAGTGACAGAATTCAAGAGACCCAGTACTTC.

The V call is TRBV7-8, the J call TRBJ2-7; no definite D call. The CDR3 totals 13 residues. Germline-derived CDR1 and CDR2 are SGHVS and FQNEAQ. The V end lost 5 bases, the J end lost 2 bases, and 10 bases lay between the germline ends. This chain's CDR3 is CASSRSAPYEQYV. CDR3 nucleotides: TGTGCCAGCAGCCGAAGCGCACCCTACGAGCAGTACGTC.

The chain links TRBV11-2 to TRBJ2-7; D unresolved. V was cut by 2 bases and J by 3 bases, with 11 bases left in between. The germline V gene has CDR1 SGHAT and CDR2 FQNNGV. This CDR3 is built from 14 residues. The CDR3 region has the DNA TGTGCCAGCAGCTTAATGTCAGAGCGCTACGAGCAGTACTTC. Amino acids: CASSLMSERYEQYF.

The rearrangement uses TRBV19 and TRBJ1-2; D is perhaps TRBD1 (5 bases). Germline V gene sequence: CDR1 LNHDA, CDR2 SQIVND (reference sequence). The CDR3 totals 12 residues. V was clipped by 8 bases and J by 2 bases, with 9 bases between them. This CDR3 reads CASRQGNYGYTF. The CDR3 nucleotides are TGTGCCAGTCGGCAGGGAAACTATGGCTACACCTTC.

The chain uses TRBV7-9 and TRBJ2-1; D may be TRBD2 (6 bases). This CDR3 comprises 14 residues. Germline-derived CDR1 and CDR2 are SEHNR and FQNEAQ (reference sequence). V was pared by 3 bases and J by 2 bases, with 8 bases between. CDR3 loop: CASSFTGAYNEQFF. The CDR3 DNA reads TGTGCCAGCAGCTTCACGGGAGCCTACAATGAGCAGTTCTTC.

The rearrangement joins TRBV28 to TRBJ1-2; D call uncertain. The CDR3 sequence is 14 residues long. V was cut by 6 bases and J by 1 base, with 12 bases left in between. Germline V gives CDR1 MDHEN, CDR2 SYDVKM. The CDR3 loop reads CASRVVGSNYGYTF. The CDR3 DNA is TGTGCCAGCAGGGTGGTGGGCAGTAACTATGGCTACACCTTC.

This clone was observed a single time. The chain employs TRBV30 and TRBJ2-1; the D gene is possibly TRBD2 (7 bases). The CDR3 extends over 16 amino acids. The germline V gene has CDR1 GTSNPN and CDR2 SVGIG (reference sequence). V lost 0 bases and J 5 bases, leaving 17 bases between the germline ends. CDR3 coding DNA: TGTGCCTGGAGTGTACGAGGACTAGGGGGAAACAATGAGCAGTTCTTC. Amino acid sequence: CAWSVRGLGGNNEQFF.

The chain employs TRBV29-1 and TRBJ2-3; D is unresolved. The CDR3 loop spans 11 amino acids. V lost 3 bases and J lost 5, with 6 bases in between. CDR1 and CDR2 from the germline V gene are SQVTM and ANQGSEA. For the CDR3, the DNA is TGCAGCGTTGAGTCGGGAGATACGCAGTATTTT. Encoded protein: CSVESGDTQYF.

This sequence joins TRBV4-2 and TRBJ2-7; 13 bases map to TRBD2. Germline CDR1 reads LGHNA; CDR2 reads YNFKEQ. Unmatched junction bases numbered 7, after V lost 4 bases and J lost 4 bases. The length of the CDR3 is 16 residues. The CDR3 region is CASSPGTSGDIYEQYF. The CDR3 DNA follows: TGTGCCAGCAGCCCCGGGACTAGCGGGGATATATACGAGCAGTACTTC.

V is TRBV24-1 and J is TRBJ2-5; 8 bases agree with TRBD1. The germline gives CDR1 KGHDR, CDR2 SFDVKD. J lost 2 bases, V lost 6 bases, and 4 bases had no gene match. The CDR3 consists of 14 residues. The CDR3 coding sequence is TGTGCCACCAGTAAGACAGGGGAGCAAGAGACCCAGTACTTC. It specifies CATSKTGEQETQYF.

The V call is TRBV24-1, the J call TRBJ1-4; D is perhaps TRBD1 (5 bases). This CDR3 has 15 residues. V was cut by 3 bases and J by 7 bases, with 14 bases left in between. Germline CDR1 reads KGHDR; CDR2 reads SFDVKD. CDR3 DNA sequence: TGTGCCACCAGTGATCCAGCCAGGGTGGGTGAAAAACTGTTTTTT. The encoded protein is CATSDPARVGEKLFF.

As DNA, the CDR3 is TGCGCCAGCAGCCAAGATGGGGCAGGGGGAACAGATACGCAGTATTTT. Amino acid sequence: CASSQDGAGGTDTQYF. The chain recombines TRBV4-3 with TRBJ2-3; 7 nucleotides align to TRBD1. V shed 0 bases and J 3 bases; nucleotides not matched to a gene: 6. The V gene's germline CDR1 is LGHNA and CDR2 YSLEER. The CDR3 has 16 amino acids.

The gene calls are TRBV4-1 and TRBJ1-4; D possibly corresponds to TRBD1 (5 bases). The CDR3 is 15 amino acids. CDR1 is MGHRA and CDR2 is YSYEKL in the germline V gene. V lost 0 bases, J lost 6 bases, and 11 bases lay in between. This CDR3 is CASSQDGGGDEKLFF. CDR3 sequence (DNA): TGCGCCAGCAGCCAAGATGGGGGGGGTGATGAAAAACTGTTTTTT.

This clone occurred once. This chain joins TRBV19 and TRBJ2-1; 7 bases match TRBD1. Trimming at V came to 6 bases and at J to 4 bases, leaving 15 bases not matched to a gene. This CDR3 is built from 17 residues. Germline V gene lookup returns CDR1 LNHDA and CDR2 SQIVND (reference sequence). The CDR3 DNA follows: TGTGCCAGTAGCCCCGGCCGGGGACAGTCAATATACAATGAGCAGTTCTTC. It encodes CASSPGRGQSIYNEQFF. Combining the CDR3 with reference TRBV19 and TRBJ2-1 gives the whole variable domain DGGITQSPKYLFRKEGQNVTLSCEQNLNHDAMYWYRQDPGQGLRLIYYSQIVNDFQKGDIAEGYSVSREKKESFPLTVTSAQKNPTAFYLCASSPGRGQSIYNEQFFGPGTRLTVL.

V gene TRBV6-5 combines with J gene TRBJ2-7; 12 bases line up with TRBD2. The germline gives CDR1 MNHEY, CDR2 SVGAGI. The CDR3 is 15 amino acids. Trimming removed 0 bases from V and 7 bases from J; junction bases left unmatched: 4. In DNA form, the CDR3 reads TGTGCCAGCAGTTACTCGCCTAGCGGGAGGGAGGAGCAGTACGTC. This translates into CASSYSPSGREEQYV.

V and J are TRBV5-1 and TRBJ1-4, with 7 bases matching TRBD1. The CDR3 has 15 amino acids. Germline V gives CDR1 SGHRS, CDR2 YFSETQ. Trimming removed 1 base from V and 8 bases from J; junction bases left unmatched: 8. The CDR3 here is CASSLTGASEEKLFF. CDR3 bases: TGCGCCAGCAGCTTGACAGGGGCTTCAGAAGAAAAACTGTTTTTT.